A single sample is the source of the 15 T cell receptor beta chains below, sequenced in a study of blood T cells in healthy people across ages. Using a J-beta primer mix together with a sample-barcoded 5' primer, a second PCR was run for 7 to 11 cycles. TCRdb fed the 5' RACE reads into MiXCR, producing one record per CDR3 protein. The sample yields about a million distinct CDR3 sequences, roughly 50% seen once. The sample consisted of blood. The source of these receptors is a woman in her fifties or sixties in good health.

The chain couples TRBV4-1 to TRBJ2-7; D is possibly TRBD1 or TRBD2 (5 bases each). Trimming stripped 1 base from V and 0 bases from J, with 13 bases between. This CDR3 contains 16 residues. Looked up from germline, CDR1 is MGHRA and CDR2 is YSYEKL. The CDR3 here is CASSQAGDLSSYEQYF. The CDR3 coding sequence is TGCGCCAGCAGCCAAGCCGGGGACCTGAGCTCCTACGAGCAGTACTTC.

The chain is built from TRBV6-6 and TRBJ1-6, with TRBD1 identical over 7 bases. CDR1 and CDR2 (germline): MNHNY, SVGAGI (reference sequence). V lost 1 base, J lost 4 bases, and 7 bases stayed unmatched. This CDR3 spans 17 amino acids. The CDR3 spells CASSYLLPGQYNSPLHF. As DNA, the CDR3 is TGTGCCAGCAGTTACTTACTTCCGGGACAGTATAATTCACCCCTCCACTTT.

This chain uses TRBV20-1 with TRBJ1-4; D is unclear. V lost 2 bases, J lost 8 bases, and 12 bases lay in between. The germline V gene has CDR1 DFQATT and CDR2 SNEGSKA (reference sequence). CDR3 length: 13 residues. CDR3 protein: CSARKNIGEKLFF. CDR3 bases: TGCAGTGCTAGAAAGAATATCGGGGAAAAACTGTTTTTT.

The V and J genes are TRBV12-3 or TRBV12-4 and TRBJ2-3; D is ambiguous. Trimming took 1 base from V and 4 from J, leaving 12 bases between them. The CDR3 has 15 amino acids. The CDR3 protein is CASSLGAFEADTQYF. CDR3 bases: TGTGCCAGCAGTTTAGGGGCCTTCGAGGCAGATACGCAGTATTTT.

DNA of the CDR3: TGCAGTGCTAGGAGACAGGGGGCGCTTAGTGGCTACACCTTC. Its protein is CSARRQGALSGYTF. The rearrangement uses TRBV20-1 and TRBJ1-2; TRBD1 agrees at 10 bases. The CDR3 spans 14 residues. Germline lookup yields CDR1 DFQATT and CDR2 SNEGSKA (reference sequence). The V gene end was trimmed by 3 bases and the J gene end by 7 bases; junction bases not matched to a gene: 8.

This clonotype was observed a few times. The rearrangement links TRBV12-3 or TRBV12-4 to TRBJ2-5; D remains unclear. CDR3 length: 13 residues. The ends were cut back, 10 bases at V and 5 bases at J, with 17 bases in the middle. In nucleotides, the CDR3 is TGTGCCACCGAACCTTACGGAGTTGAGACCCAGTACTTC. Its translation: CATEPYGVETQYF.

The V and J genes are TRBV5-1 and TRBJ2-5; 8 bases are shared with TRBD1. Germline trimming cut 0 bases from V and 4 bases from J; bases unmatched to any gene: 11. The CDR3 totals 17 residues. Germline CDR1 is SGHRS and CDR2 is YFSETQ. CDR3 coding DNA: TGCGCCAGCAGCTTGGCCTGGACAGGGTCCCCAGGAGAGACCCAGTACTTC. Translation: CASSLAWTGSPGETQYF. Looking up the rest from reference TRBV5-1 and TRBJ2-5 gives the full variable domain: KAGVTQTPRYLIKTRGQQVTLSCSPISGHRSVSWYQQTPGQGLQFLFEYFSETQRNKGNFPGRFSGRQFSNSRSEMNVSTLELGDSALYLCASSLAWTGSPGETQYFGPGTRLLVL.

For this clonotype: A read error may produce the germline difference seen at one junction end. This chain connects TRBV25-1 to TRBJ2-3; 11 bases map to TRBD1. CDR3 length: 17 residues. The germline V gene encodes CDR1 MGHDK and CDR2 SYGVNS. DNA of the CDR3: TGTGCCAGCAGTGAATGGGGTTGGACAGGGGGCACAGATGCGCAGTATTTT. Translation: CASSEWGWTGGTDAQYF. The variable domain in full, with the rest retrieved from reference TRBV25-1 and TRBJ2-3, is EADIYQTPRYLVIGTGKKITLECSQTMGHDKMYWYQQDPGMELHLIHYSYGVNSTEKGDLSSESTVSRIRTEHFPLTLESARPSHTSQYLCASSEWGWTGGTDAQYFGPGTRLTVL.

This chain links TRBV20-1 with TRBJ2-1, with 11 bases aligning to TRBD1. With 4 bases clipped from V and 8 bases from J, the junction kept 7 bases outside the gene matches. Germline V lookup: CDR1 DFQATT, CDR2 SNEGSKA (reference sequence). The CDR3 runs to 14 residues. The CDR3 here is CSATGTGGIDEQFF. The CDR3 bases are TGCAGTGCTACCGGGACAGGGGGTATCGATGAGCAGTTCTTC.

The chain recombines TRBV5-1 with TRBJ2-5, with TRBD2 identical over 11 bases. This CDR3 contains 15 residues. CDR1 and CDR2 (germline): SGHRS, YFSETQ. V lost 0 bases, J lost 4 bases, and 2 bases stayed unmatched. In nucleotides, the CDR3 is TGCGCCAGCAGCTTGGATCTAGCGGGAGGAGAGACCCAGTACTTC. Amino acid sequence: CASSLDLAGGETQYF.

This clonotype has a handful of counts. The genes are TRBV20-1 and TRBJ2-1, with 8 bases identical to TRBD2. This CDR3 is built from 13 residues. Germline V lookup: CDR1 DFQATT, CDR2 SNEGSKA (reference sequence). The chain's CDR3 is CRARLARYNEQFF. In nucleotides, the CDR3 is TGCAGGGCGAGACTAGCGAGATACAATGAGCAGTTCTTC.

The chain has TRBV18 and TRBJ2-2; perhaps TRBD1 as D (5 bases). V lost 2 bases, J lost 4 bases, and 8 bases lay in between. Germline CDR1 is KGHSH and CDR2 is LQKENI. This CDR3 spans 14 amino acids. CDR3: CASSPVTATGELFF. Written as DNA, the CDR3 is TGTGCCAGCTCACCAGTGACAGCCACCGGGGAGCTGTTTTTT.

This sequence joins TRBV28 and TRBJ2-1; 12 nucleotides line up with TRBD2. This CDR3 comprises 15 residues. Germline trimming cut 4 bases from V and 6 bases from J; bases unmatched to any gene: 4. The germline V gene encodes CDR1 MDHEN and CDR2 SYDVKM. This CDR3 reads CASSSASGRANEQFF. The CDR3 DNA sequence: TGTGCCAGCAGTTCCGCTAGCGGGAGGGCCAATGAGCAGTTCTTC. Full variable domain (remainder filled in from reference TRBV28 and TRBJ2-1): DVKVTQSSRYLVKRTGEKVFLECVQDMDHENMFWYRQDPGLGLRLIYFSYDVKMKEKGDIPEGYSVSREKKERFSLILESASTNQTSMYLCASSSASGRANEQFFGPGTRLTVL.

This rearrangement joins TRBV5-6 to TRBJ2-3, with D possibly matching TRBD1 (5 bases). The CDR3 covers 15 residues. The germline V and J ends were trimmed by 2 bases and 8 bases, with 18 bases remaining between them. Germline V gene sequence: CDR1 SGHDT, CDR2 YYEEEE. Here the CDR3 DNA reads TGTGCCAGCAGCTTAGGGGCCCCTAGTCGGTTTACGCAGTATTTT. Its protein is CASSLGAPSRFTQYF.

The J gene is TRBJ2-1, the V gene TRBV27, with TRBD2 matching over 11 bases. Unmatched junction bases numbered 10, after V lost 4 bases and J lost 5 bases. The CDR3 length is 17 residues. CDR1 and CDR2 (germline): MNHEY, SMNVEV (reference sequence). CDR3 loop: CASSSYTSGRGNNEQFF. CDR3 DNA: TGTGCCAGCAGTTCCTATACTAGCGGGAGAGGTAACAATGAGCAGTTCTTC.